This T cell receptor (beta chain) was captured by sequencing in a study of blood T cells in healthy people across ages. This clonotype was recorded at least ten times. The antigen remains unidentified. One junction end disagrees with the germline gene, perhaps due to a read error. Notes on the study in general: The long-lived group displayed more naive CD4+ cells, plus higher diversity, than the aged donors did.

The use of a sample-barcoded 5' primer and a J-beta primer mix characterized a second PCR of roughly 7 to 12 cycles. TCRdb re-derived calls from the 5' RACE reads in MiXCR, one entry per CDR3 protein. There are some 640,000 distinct CDR3 sequences in the sample; about 30% occur only once, and around 16% lies in the top ten. In terms of origin and age, donors were healthy Caucasian individuals from Russia aged about 6 to 100. The source of this sequence is a woman older than 75 in good health. Material: blood.

This chain's CDR3 is CASRLSPGSGTDTQYF. In DNA, the CDR3 is TGTGCCAGCAGGTTAAGTCCAGGGTCGGGCACAGATACGCAGTATTTT. The chain combines TRBV7-3 with TRBJ2-3, with D maybe TRBD1 (5 bases). Per the germline V gene, CDR1 is SGHTA and CDR2 is FQGTGA. This CDR3 is 16 amino acids long. The whole variable domain, remainder taken from reference TRBV7-3 and TRBJ2-3, is GAGVSQTPSNKVTEKGKYVELRCDPISGHTALYWYRQSLGQGPEFLIYFQGTGAADDSGLPNDRFFAVRPEGSVSTLKIQRTERGDSAVYLCASRLSPGSGTDTQYFGPGTRLTVL.